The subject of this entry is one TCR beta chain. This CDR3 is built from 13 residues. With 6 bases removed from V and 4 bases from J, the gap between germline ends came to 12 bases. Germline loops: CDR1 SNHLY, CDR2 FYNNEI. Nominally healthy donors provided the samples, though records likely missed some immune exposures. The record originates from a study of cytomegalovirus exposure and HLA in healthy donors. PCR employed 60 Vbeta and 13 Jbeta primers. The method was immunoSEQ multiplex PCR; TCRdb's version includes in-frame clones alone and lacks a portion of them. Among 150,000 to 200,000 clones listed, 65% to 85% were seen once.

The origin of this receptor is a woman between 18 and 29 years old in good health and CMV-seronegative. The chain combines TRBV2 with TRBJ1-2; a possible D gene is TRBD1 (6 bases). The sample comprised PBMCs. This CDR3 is CASSPGTTYGYTF. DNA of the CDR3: TGTGCCAGCAGCCCCGGGACAACCTATGGCTACACCTTC.